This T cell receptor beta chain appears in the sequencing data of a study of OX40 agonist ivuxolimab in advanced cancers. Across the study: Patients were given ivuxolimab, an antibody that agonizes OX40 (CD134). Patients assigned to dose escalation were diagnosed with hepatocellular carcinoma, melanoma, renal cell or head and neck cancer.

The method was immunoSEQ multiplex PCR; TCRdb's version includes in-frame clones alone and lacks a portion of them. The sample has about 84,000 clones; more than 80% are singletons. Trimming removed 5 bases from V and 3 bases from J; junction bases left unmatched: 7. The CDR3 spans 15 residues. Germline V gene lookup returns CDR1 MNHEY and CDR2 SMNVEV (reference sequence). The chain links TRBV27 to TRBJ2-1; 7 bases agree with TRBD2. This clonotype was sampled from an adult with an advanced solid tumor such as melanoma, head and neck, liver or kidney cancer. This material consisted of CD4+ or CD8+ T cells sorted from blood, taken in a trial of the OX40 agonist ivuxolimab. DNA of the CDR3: TGTGCCAGCAGTATAGGACTAGACTACTACAATGAGCAGTTCTTC. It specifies CASSIGLDYYNEQFF.